These T cell receptor beta chains were read from a single sample in a study of T-cell reconstitution after alpha-beta-depleted transplantation in children. TCRdb independently ran MiXCR on the PCR reads; one entry per CDR3 protein. The sample has 490,000 or so distinct CDR3 sequences, roughly a tenth seen once. Sequencing was performed on PBMCs, taken before TCRalphabeta/CD19-depleted stem cell transplant. Source of these receptors: a child aged 2 to 15 with inherited bone marrow failure, due to receive a stem cell transplant. CDR3s include the opening cysteine and the closing phenylalanine or tryptophan. The D gene is left open where the match is weak. Part of the rows lack a size; the others show once, few, many or a class for expanded clones.

>TRBD1|many|16|TRBV6-5|TRBJ1-6
CASRLTPGQSDSPLHF
TGTGCCAGCAGGTTAACTCCGGGACAGTCGGATTCACCCCTCCACTTT
>NA|many|11|TRBV20-1|TRBJ2-7
CSARNPYEQYF
TGCAGTGCTAGAAACCCCTACGAGCAGTACTTC
>NA|many|13|TRBV29-1|TRBJ2-7
CSVGAGEGYEQYF
TGCAGCGTTGGGGCAGGGGAGGGGTACGAGCAGTACTTC
>NA|NA|12|TRBV5-6|TRBJ2-1
CASSLMSNEQFF
TGTGCCAGCAGCTTAATGTCCAACGAGCAGTTCTTC
>NA|few|14|TRBV15|TRBJ1-2
CATSTWGSNYGYTF
TGTGCCACCAGTACCTGGGGGAGTAACTATGGCTACACCTTC
>TRBD2|many|14|TRBV20-1|TRBJ2-3
CSASLAGGADTQYF
TGCAGTGCTAGCCTAGCGGGAGGAGCAGATACGCAGTATTTT
>NA|many|12|TRBV16|TRBJ2-1
CASSPGLNEQFF
TGTGCCAGCAGCCCTGGTCTGAATGAGCAGTTCTTC
>NA|NA|12|TRBV13|TRBJ2-1
CASSKTPNEQFF
TGTGCCAGCAGCAAGACCCCCAATGAGCAGTTCTTC
>NA|NA|15|TRBV29-1|TRBJ2-7
CSVEDQAGIPYEQYF
TGCAGCGTTGAAGATCAAGCCGGTATCCCCTACGAGCAGTACTTC
>TRBD1|many|15|TRBV7-4|TRBJ2-7
CASSQRTGCAGEQYF
TGTGCCAGCAGCCAGCGGACAGGGTGTGCGGGCGAGCAGTACTTC
>NA|many|13|TRBV6-5|TRBJ2-7
CASSYGRGYEQYF
TGTGCCAGCAGTTACGGCAGGGGCTACGAGCAGTACTTC
>NA|many|17|TRBV27|TRBJ2-3
CASSKVWPGHHTDTQYF
TGTGCCAGCAGTAAAGTATGGCCGGGACATCACACAGATACGCAGTATTTT
>NA|many|17|TRBV4-3|TRBJ2-4
CASSQEDEGTEGNIQYF
TGCGCCAGCAGCCAAGAGGATGAGGGGACCGAGGGGAACATTCAGTACTTC
>TRBD1|many|15|TRBV28|TRBJ2-7
CASSSYRGAGYEQYF
TGTGCCAGCAGTTCATACAGGGGGGCCGGGTACGAGCAGTACTTC
>NA|many|15|TRBV5-5|TRBJ2-2
CASSLYGGSTGELFF
TGTGCCAGCAGCTTGTATGGAGGTAGCACCGGGGAGCTGTTTTTT
>TRBD2|many|16|TRBV5-1|TRBJ2-1
CASTEYGTSGSTEQFF
TGCGCCAGCACCGAATACGGGACTAGCGGGAGTACTGAGCAGTTCTTC
>NA|many|16|TRBV4-1|TRBJ1-1
CASSQEMSGWNTEAFF
TGCGCCAGCAGCCAAGAGATGTCAGGGTGGAACACTGAAGCTTTCTTT
>NA|many|12|TRBV7-2|TRBJ2-1
CASSLTHNEQFF
TGTGCCAGCAGCTTAACGCACAATGAGCAGTTCTTC
>TRBD1|many|17|TRBV6-5|TRBJ1-2
CATSPFRGPWTNYGYTF
TGTGCCACCTCTCCCTTTAGGGGGCCCTGGACTAACTATGGCTACACCTTC
>NA|many|13|TRBV5-1|TRBJ2-1
CASMGLLNNEQFF
TGCGCCAGCATGGGTCTCTTAAACAATGAGCAGTTCTTC
>NA|many|15|TRBV7-9|TRBJ2-6
CASSFYYSGANVLTF
TGTGCCAGCAGCTTTTACTACTCTGGGGCCAACGTCCTGACTTTC
>NA|many|17|TRBV4-3|TRBJ1-2
CASSQGNGGGPNYGYTF
TGCGCCAGCAGCCAGGGTAACGGCGGGGGCCCTAACTATGGCTACACCTTC
>NA|few|16|TRBV7-9|TRBJ2-1
CASIWGRESTYNEQFF
TGTGCCAGCATCTGGGGCCGGGAGTCAACCTACAATGAGCAGTTCTTC
>TRBD1|many|13|TRBV12-3/TRBV12-4|TRBJ2-2
CASRTGNGGELFF
TGTGCCAGCCGGACAGGGAATGGCGGGGAGCTGTTTTTT
>NA|many|15|TRBV12-3/TRBV12-4|TRBJ1-5
CASSLDSRGNQPQHF
TGTGCCAGCAGTTTAGACAGTCGCGGCAATCAGCCCCAGCATTTT
>NA|many|11|TRBV12-3/TRBV12-4|TRBJ2-1
CASSPGNEQFF
TGTGCCAGCAGTCCGGGTAATGAGCAGTTCTTC
>NA|many|16|TRBV20-1|TRBJ2-1
CSARVPLASFYNEQFF
TGCAGTGCTAGAGTACCCCTAGCGTCTTTCTACAATGAGCAGTTCTTC
>TRBD1|many|14|TRBV27|TRBJ1-2
CANQLNSGQYGYTF
TGTGCCAACCAGCTTAACTCGGGACAGTATGGCTACACCTTC
>NA|many|12|TRBV20-1|TRBJ2-3
CRGGRAADTQYF
TGCAGGGGTGGAAGGGCCGCAGATACGCAGTATTTT
>TRBD2|NA|19|TRBV28|TRBJ2-7
CASSFPGGASGLRSYEQYF
TGTGCCAGCAGTTTCCCGGGGGGGGCTAGCGGGCTCCGCTCCTACGAGCAGTACTTC
>TRBD2|many|18|TRBV20-1|TRBJ2-3
CSAIPYSSGGAVADTQYF
TGCAGTGCTATCCCTTATAGCAGCGGGGGGGCTGTGGCAGATACGCAGTATTTT
>NA|many|13|TRBV2|TRBJ2-1
CASSLAIGAEQFF
TGTGCCAGCAGCCTTGCCATAGGGGCTGAGCAGTTCTTC
>NA|many|13|TRBV24-1|TRBJ2-7
CATSDYDSYEQYF
TGTGCCACCAGTGATTACGATTCCTACGAGCAGTACTTC
>TRBD1|few|15|TRBV2|TRBJ2-7
CASSVDRVGSYEQYF
TGTGCCAGCAGTGTGGACAGGGTAGGGAGCTACGAGCAGTACTTC
>TRBD1|many|16|TRBV20-1|TRBJ2-7
CSAPGQLDSVYYEQYF
TGCAGTGCACCGGGACAGTTAGACTCGGTATACTACGAGCAGTACTTC
>NA|NA|12|TRBV28|TRBJ2-7
CASSLSNHEQYF
TGTGCCAGCAGTTTATCAAATCACGAGCAGTACTTC
>NA|many|16|TRBV27|TRBJ2-1
CASRSLGSGEYNEQFF
TGTGCCAGCAGAAGTCTGGGGTCCGGCGAGTACAATGAGCAGTTCTTC
>NA|few|13|TRBV7-2|TRBJ2-1
CAGQEFPGNEQFF
TGTGCAGGCCAAGAGTTTCCCGGCAATGAGCAGTTCTTC
>TRBD2|many|16|TRBV10-3|TRBJ2-7
CAIGGLAGETSYEQYF
TGTGCCATCGGGGGACTAGCGGGAGAAACCTCCTACGAGCAGTACTTC
>NA|many|14|TRBV27|TRBJ2-1
CASSLSAWDREQFF
TGTGCCAGCAGTTTATCCGCTTGGGATAGAGAGCAGTTCTTC
>TRBD2|few|14|TRBV20-1|TRBJ2-1
CSAIERERYNEQFF
TGCAGTGCAATCGAGCGGGAGCGCTACAATGAGCAGTTCTTC
>NA|many|13|TRBV5-5|TRBJ1-2
CASSFGAGYGYTF
TGTGCCAGCAGCTTCGGGGCTGGCTATGGCTACACCTTC
>NA|many|12|TRBV2|TRBJ1-1
CASRAGSTEAFF
TGTGCCAGCAGAGCAGGGTCCACTGAAGCTTTCTTT
>TRBD2|once|15|TRBV7-2|TRBJ2-3
CDSSFRLAGTDTQYF
TGTGACAGCAGCTTCCGACTAGCCGGAACAGATACGCAGTATTTT
>TRBD2|many|15|TRBV7-8|TRBJ2-1
CASSRWTSGGNEQFF
TGTGCCAGCAGCCGTTGGACTAGCGGGGGAAATGAGCAGTTCTTC
>TRBD1|many|16|TRBV10-3|TRBJ1-2
CAISEVSRTGYHGYTF
TGTGCCATCAGCGAGGTGAGCCGGACAGGTTACCATGGCTACACCTTC
>NA|many|14|TRBV3-1|TRBJ2-1
CASSLTGNYNEQFF
TGTGCCAGCAGCCTAACAGGGAACTACAATGAGCAGTTCTTC
>TRBD1|few|15|TRBV5-4|TRBJ1-2
CASSTDREDNYGYTF
TGTGCCAGCAGCACGGACAGGGAGGACAACTATGGCTACACCTTC
>NA|many|16|TRBV7-2|TRBJ2-3
CASSLLDFLYTDTQYF
TGTGCCAGCAGCTTACTGGACTTCCTTTACACAGATACGCAGTATTTT
>NA|many|14|TRBV27|TRBJ2-1
CASSLSFGGWEQFF
TGTGCCAGCAGTTTATCGTTCGGAGGTTGGGAGCAGTTCTTC
>TRBD2|NA|18|TRBV20-1|TRBJ2-1
CSARPGLAAPYSYNEQFF
TGCAGTGCCCGGCCGGGACTAGCGGCCCCTTATTCTTACAATGAGCAGTTCTTC
>NA|many|11|TRBV20-1|TRBJ2-3
CSTASTDTQYF
TGCAGTACGGCTAGCACAGATACGCAGTATTTT
>NA|many|16|TRBV5-1|TRBJ2-1
CASSLLAADSYNEQFF
TGCGCCAGCAGCTTGCTAGCTGCGGACTCCTACAATGAGCAGTTCTTC
>TRBD1|many|14|TRBV6-4|TRBJ1-6
CASSDRQGDSPLHF
TGTGCCAGCAGTGACAGACAGGGTGATTCACCCCTCCACTTT
>NA|many|14|TRBV20-1|TRBJ2-1
CSAVKGGLLNEQFF
TGCAGTGCCGTCAAAGGGGGACTACTAAATGAGCAGTTCTTC
>TRBD1|many|16|TRBV3-1|TRBJ2-3
CASSQDVTGGTDTQYF
TGTGCCAGCAGCCAAGACGTGACAGGGGGCACAGATACGCAGTATTTT
>NA|many|14|TRBV12-3/TRBV12-4|TRBJ2-2
CASTPGTPEGELFF
TGTGCCAGCACCCCCGGGACTCCCGAAGGGGAGCTGTTTTTT